This TCR beta chain was identified during a study of vaccination and CD4 T cells after COVID-19. Overall study context: Six men and four women formed the convalescents, two being Hispanic. Samples after vaccination came a median approximately 73 days past dose two, ranging 14 to 241.

A few counts support this clonotype. Its antigen remains unknown. Time point indicated: late sampling 161 to 241 days after vaccination in a few convalescent patients. Whole-study results and caveats: Researchers report that a median approximately 90% of reactive clones in convalescent patients surfaced only post-vaccination. Convalescent patients studied were relatively few, and early post-infection timepoints were absent.

TCRdb re-called the PCR reads through MiXCR, storing one row per CDR3 protein. The table lists over 25,000 distinct CDR3 sequences, 50% of them singletons. The germline V and J ends were trimmed by 5 bases and 6 bases, with 11 bases remaining between them. The length of the CDR3 is 13 residues. Germline V gene lookup returns CDR1 MNHNS and CDR2 SASEGT. The source is a human donor who had recovered from COVID-19. Sequenced here: CD4+ T cells from blood, sampled about 7 months after SARS-CoV-2 vaccination. V and J are TRBV6-1 and TRBJ1-5; no reliable D call. The CDR3 spells CASSTEWTQPQHF. The CDR3, as DNA: TGTGCCAGCAGTACGGAGTGGACTCAGCCCCAGCATTTT.